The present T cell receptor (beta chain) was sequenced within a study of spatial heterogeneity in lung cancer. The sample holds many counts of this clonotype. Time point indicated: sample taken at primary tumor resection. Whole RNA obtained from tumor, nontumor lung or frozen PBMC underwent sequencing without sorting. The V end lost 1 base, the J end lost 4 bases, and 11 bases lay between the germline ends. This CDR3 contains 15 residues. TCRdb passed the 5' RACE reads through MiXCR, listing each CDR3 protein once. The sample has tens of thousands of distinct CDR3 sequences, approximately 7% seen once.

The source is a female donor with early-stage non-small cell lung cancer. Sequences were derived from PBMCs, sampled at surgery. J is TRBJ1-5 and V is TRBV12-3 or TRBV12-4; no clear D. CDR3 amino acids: CASSLVTSLNQPQHF. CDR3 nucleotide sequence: TGTGCCAGCAGTTTAGTAACGTCGTTAAATCAGCCCCAGCATTTT.